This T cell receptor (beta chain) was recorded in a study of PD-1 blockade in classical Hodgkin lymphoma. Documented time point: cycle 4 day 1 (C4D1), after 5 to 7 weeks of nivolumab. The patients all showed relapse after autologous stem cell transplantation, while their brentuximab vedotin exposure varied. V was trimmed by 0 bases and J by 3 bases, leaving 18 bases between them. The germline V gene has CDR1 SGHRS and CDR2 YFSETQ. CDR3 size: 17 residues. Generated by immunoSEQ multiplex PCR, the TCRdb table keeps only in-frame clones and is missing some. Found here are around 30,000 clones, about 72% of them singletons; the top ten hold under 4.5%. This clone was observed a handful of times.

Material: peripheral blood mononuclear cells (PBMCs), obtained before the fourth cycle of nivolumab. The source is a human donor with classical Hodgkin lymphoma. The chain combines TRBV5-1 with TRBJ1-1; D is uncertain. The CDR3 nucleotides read TGCGCCAGCAGCTTGGTAGGGCATTTGCCGAGGGACACTGAAGCTTTCTTT. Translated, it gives CASSLVGHLPRDTEAFF.